This note documents a single T cell receptor (beta chain) sequence. Its antigen target is currently unknown. Per-base qualities were not stored, and no clone one base away is much larger. Samples from volunteer blood donors who had recovered from COVID-19 were contributed by a second Seattle source. Whole blood was collected in K2EDTA tubes by collaborating institutions according to the institutions' own protocols. Collaborator samples were shipped for TCRbeta analysis as frozen whole blood, isolated PBMCs, or DNA extracted from either sample type. The sample comes from a study of blood T cell repertoires in COVID-19 (dated by TCRdb to 2020 to 2022). Study-level background: Samples from collaborators originated in the United States, Italy and Spain and spanned both the acute and convalescent phases of COVID-19. The prospective study material was composed of cDNA or gDNA derived from T cells, B-cell-depleted T cells, or PBMCs. Deeply sampled blood TCRbeta repertoires from subjects exposed to, actively infected with, or recovered from COVID-19 were included in the dataset. A freely available public database, intended as a resource for researchers studying the immune response to SARS-CoV-2, is where the repertoires were released. The samples were drawn from two sources: the first 160 participants of the ongoing ImmuneRACE study, and 1,200 or so subjects contributed by 6 global collaborators. Nearly every sample came with metadata listing a de-identified subject ID, COVID-19 status, age in years and sex. HLA class I and class II types, where available, came from metadata supplied by the sample provider rather than from assay-based typing. Broader findings and caveats from the paper: How much clinical and demographic metadata was included differed by source and by participant, and the metadata was provided uncurated.

The V end loses 3 bases and the J end loses 5 bases, and a stretch of 13 bases separates them. The germline V gene (reference sequence) provides CDR1 GTSNPN and CDR2 SVGIG. Spanning cysteine to phenylalanine, the CDR3 consists of 13 amino acids. Of all the DNA, just the CDR3 is kept, 39 bases in frame from base 1. TCRbeta CDR3 regions were amplified from genomic DNA by means of the immunoSEQ Assay, a bias-controlled multiplex PCR. Regarding the original processing steps: The number of nucleated cells in each sample was estimated by amplification of reference gene primers within the assay. Sequence reads were collapsed and filtered to measure the absolute abundance of every unique TCRbeta CDR3 rearrangement. For each sample, productive Simpson clonality was calculated by taking the square root of Simpson's diversity index across productive rearrangements. Drawn from immuneACCESS, this table holds only the in-frame rearrangements with V and J called that TCRdb kept. Clones are partly lost; checked studies trace under half to an unresolved V gene and leave the rest unexplained. The V and J calls and clone size come from that table; D and trimming were worked out from the DNA. For this sample the table gives a few hundred thousand clones, of which 70% to 85% were detected only once. The ten top clones hold around 2.4% of the sample.

The rearrangement combines TRBV30 with TRBJ1-1; a weak D assignment points to TRBD1 (6 bases agree). Sequences were obtained from peripheral blood. The TCR was taken from a man aged 35 to 55 who had recovered from COVID-19. The CDR3 is CAWSGYRATEAFF. The nucleotide sequence is given as TGTGCCTGGAGCGGGTACAGGGCGACTGAAGCTTTCTTT.